The 17 T cell receptor beta chains in this list originate from one sample, sequenced in a study of T-cell memory formation after mild COVID-19. One entry per CDR3 protein results from TCRdb running MiXCR on the 5' RACE reads. The sample lists approximately 480,000 distinct CDR3 sequences, roughly 18% occurring once. Material: PBMCs or a T cell subset sorted from them (not recorded which). The receptor source for this set is an adult woman who had mild COVID-19 (a few samples of this study predate the infection). Cell type and time point are not known.

The chain uses TRBV30 and TRBJ2-3; D is unclear. V was trimmed by 5 bases and J by 3 bases, leaving 6 bases between them. This CDR3 contains 11 residues. The V gene's germline CDR1 is GTSNPN and CDR2 SVGIG (reference sequence). The CDR3 loop reads CAWYQTDTQYF. The DNA for the CDR3 is TGTGCCTGGTACCAGACAGATACGCAGTATTTT.

This clonotype was found many times. The V and J genes are TRBV12-3 or TRBV12-4 and TRBJ2-6; D unresolved. V lost 6 bases and J 2 bases, leaving 5 bases between the germline ends. The length of the CDR3 is 13 residues. The CDR3 DNA reads TGTGCCAGCAGCCCTACTGGGGCCAACGTCCTGACTTTC. This encodes CASSPTGANVLTF.

The chain links TRBV18 to TRBJ1-2, with TRBD1 matching over 7 bases. Germline trimming cut 3 bases from V and 8 bases from J; bases unmatched to any gene: 6. The CDR3 has 13 residues. Germline CDR1 reads KGHSH; CDR2 reads LQKENI. CDR3 sequence (DNA): TGTGCCAGCTCACCTCGACAGGGAGAAGGCTACACCTTC. Amino acids: CASSPRQGEGYTF.

With respect to this clonotype: The junction does not match germline at one end; this may be a read error. The gene calls are TRBV5-8 and TRBJ2-1, with TRBD2 identical over 10 bases. This CDR3 has 18 residues. Germline lookup yields CDR1 SGHTS and CDR2 YDEGEE. The CDR3 region is CASSRPGRGVRTSGPRVF. CDR3 sequence (DNA): TGTGCCAGCAGCAGGCCGGGACGGGGAGTCCGGACTAGCGGTCCAAGGGTCTTC.

This clonotype was observed a handful of times. The chain links TRBV5-4 to TRBJ2-3; D is possibly TRBD2 (6 bases). This CDR3 is 19 amino acids long. Germline CDR1 reads SGHNT; CDR2 reads YYREEE (reference sequence). V lost 1 base and J lost 4, with 25 bases in between. CDR3 in DNA: TGTGCCAGCAGCTTGAAGGTCCAACGTCTGGGGGGATTGGCAGATACGCAGTATTTT. It specifies CASSLKVQRLGGLADTQYF. Full variable domain (rest looked up from reference TRBV5-4 and TRBJ2-3): ETGVTQSPTHLIKTRGQQVTLRCSSQSGHNTVSWYQQALGQGPQFIFQYYREEENGRGNFPPRFSGLQFPNYSSELNVNALELDDSALYLCASSLKVQRLGGLADTQYFGPGTRLTVL.

The chain links TRBV7-6 to TRBJ1-5; D is uncertain. The germline V gene encodes CDR1 SGHVS and CDR2 FNYEAQ. Trimming shortened V by 5 bases and J by 5 bases, and 16 bases separated the two germline ends. The CDR3 sequence is 15 residues long. The CDR3: CASSERSGNYQPQHF. The CDR3 DNA reads as TGTGCCAGCAGCGAACGCTCGGGGAACTATCAGCCCCAGCATTTT.

The gene calls are TRBV7-3 and TRBJ2-1; D is ambiguous. CDR3 length: 13 residues. V was clipped by 5 bases and J by 7 bases, with 12 bases between them. The germline gives CDR1 SGHTA, CDR2 FQGTGA. CDR3 region: CASSLVNFNEQFF. The CDR3 DNA reads as TGTGCCAGCAGCCTGGTAAATTTTAATGAGCAGTTCTTC.

This sequence joins TRBV5-1 and TRBJ2-3; D is uncertain. V was shortened by 0 bases and J by 0 bases, with 11 bases between the two germline ends. The CDR3 sequence is 16 residues long. Germline CDR1 and CDR2: SGHRS and YFSETQ. The CDR3 coding sequence is TGCGCCAGCAGCTTGGCCGAGGTACAGAGCACAGATACGCAGTATTTT. This sequence encodes CASSLAEVQSTDTQYF.

There are many counts of this clonotype. This chain links TRBV7-9 with TRBJ1-2; a weak D match, TRBD1 (5 bases). CDR1 SEHNR and CDR2 FQNEAQ come from the germline V gene (reference sequence). The CDR3 has 13 residues. V was clipped by 2 bases and J by 3 bases, with 7 bases between them. CDR3 in DNA: TGTGCCAGCAGCTTATCGACAGACTATGGCTACACCTTC. Translating gives CASSLSTDYGYTF.

This rearrangement joins TRBV20-1 to TRBJ1-1; possibly TRBD1 for D (6 bases). CDR3 length: 14 residues. Germline V gives CDR1 DFQATT, CDR2 SNEGSKA (reference sequence). With 0 bases removed from V and 1 base from J, the gap between germline ends came to 9 bases. The CDR3 DNA reads as TGCAGTGCTAGAGAACAGGGTTCGAACACTGAAGCTTTCTTT. Translating gives CSAREQGSNTEAFF.

The J gene is TRBJ1-2, the V gene TRBV6-5, with D unclear. This CDR3 is 16 amino acids long. The germline V and J ends were trimmed by 2 bases and 1 base, with 14 bases remaining between them. Germline lookup yields CDR1 MNHEY and CDR2 SVGAGI. Here the CDR3 reads CASSYRVEAVNYGYTF. As DNA, the CDR3 is TGTGCCAGCAGTTACAGGGTAGAGGCGGTTAACTATGGCTACACCTTC.

The CDR3 DNA sequence: TGTGCCGCCCGAGATGGGTATTATGTCTACGAGCAGTACTTC. Translation: CAARDGYYVYEQYF. The genes are TRBV2 and TRBJ2-7; D uncertain. V was clipped by 11 bases and J by 3 bases, with 20 bases between them. Germline CDR1 reads SNHLY; CDR2 reads FYNNEI. The CDR3 is 14 residues long.

The chain joins TRBV7-2 to TRBJ2-1; D gene unclear. The V end lost 1 base, the J end lost 9 bases, and 10 bases lay between the germline ends. Germline lookup yields CDR1 SGHTA and CDR2 FQGNSA. CDR3 size: 13 residues. CDR3 protein: CASSLDVVVEQFF. DNA of the CDR3: TGTGCCAGCAGCTTAGACGTGGTAGTTGAGCAGTTCTTC.

J is TRBJ2-1 and V is TRBV29-1; D remains unclear. V was pared by 2 bases and J by 7 bases, with 15 bases between. From germline, CDR1 is SQVTM and CDR2 ANQGSEA. The CDR3 runs to 14 residues. CDR3 region: CSVETLKGKNEQFF. The DNA of the CDR3 is TGCAGCGTTGAAACTTTGAAAGGGAAGAATGAGCAGTTCTTC.

In this sample, this clonotype turned up a few times. The rearrangement joins TRBV2 to TRBJ2-2; 10 nucleotides agree with TRBD2. Looked up from germline, CDR1 is SNHLY and CDR2 is FYNNEI. The length of the CDR3 is 15 residues. The V gene end was trimmed by 8 bases and the J gene end by 1 base; junction bases not matched to a gene: 4. CDR3 nucleotide sequence: TGTGCCAGCGAAATAGCGGGGGGGAACACCGGGGAGCTGTTTTTT. Its translation: CASEIAGGNTGELFF.

This rearrangement joins TRBV4-2 to TRBJ2-7, with D perhaps TRBD2 (5 bases). V was pared by 3 bases and J by 5 bases, with 8 bases between. Germline assignment: CDR1 LGHNA and CDR2 YNFKEQ. The CDR3 totals 12 residues. CDR3 sequence: CASSQAGNEQYF. The CDR3 coding sequence is TGTGCCAGCAGCCAGGCCGGGAACGAGCAGTACTTC.

This clonotype was seen more than once but under ten times. For the CDR3, the DNA is TGTGCCAGCAGCTCCTACAGGGGGGCCAGCACAGATACGCAGTATTTT. Protein: CASSSYRGASTDTQYF. The gene calls are TRBV7-6 and TRBJ2-3; TRBD1 matches at 8 bases. J lost 0 bases, V lost 4 bases, and 6 bases had no gene match. CDR3 length: 16 amino acids. Germline V gene lookup returns CDR1 SGHVS and CDR2 FNYEAQ.